These T cell receptor beta chains were read from a single sample in a study of CD4+ T cells in melanoma. Here immunoSEQ multiplex PCR was the method, and the copy in TCRdb shows in-frame clones only, minus some. The repertoire includes about 15,000 clones, about three fifths of them detected once, and more than 11% sits in the top ten. Sequenced material: cells from a culture (not recorded whether cultured in vitro). All receptors derive from a human donor with melanoma. CDR3s include the opening cysteine and the closing phenylalanine or tryptophan. A D gene is named only where the DNA matches it firmly. Not all rows give a size; the values are once, few, many and, for expanded clones, a class.

j_call	v_call	d_call	clone_size	cdr3_aa	cdr3_nt
TRBJ1-6	TRBV5-1	TRBD1	-	CASSFTGANSPLHF	TGCGCCAGCTCCTTCACAGGGGCTAATTCACCCCTCCACTTT
TRBJ1-1	TRBV6-5	TRBD1	once	CASSGRGGFAFF	TGTGCCAGCAGTGGCAGGGGGGGGTTCGCTTTCTTT
TRBJ1-5	TRBV4-1	TRBD1	-	CASSQEPKLGTGGKIINQPQHF	TGCGCCAGCAGCCAAGAGCCTAAGCTCGGGACAGGGGGGAAGATCATAAATCAGCCCCAGCATTTT
TRBJ2-1	TRBV6-1	TRBD2	-	CASGPETSGEQFF	TGTGCCAGCGGCCCCGAGACTAGCGGTGAGCAGTTCTTC
TRBJ1-2	TRBV5-4	-	few	CASSLEQGRSYGYTF	TGTGCCAGCAGCTTGGAACAGGGTAGAAGCTATGGCTACACCTTC
TRBJ2-7	TRBV30	-	-	CAWGRTYEQYF	TGTGCCTGGGGCAGGACCTACGAGCAGTACTTC
TRBJ1-3	TRBV2	-	-	CASRLGFAGNTIYF	TGTGCCAGCAGACTGGGATTTGCTGGAAACACCATATATTTT
TRBJ1-1	TRBV5-1	-	medium-sized	CASSLTPVNTEAFF	TGCGCCAGCAGCTTGACCCCAGTGAACACTGAAGCTTTCTTT
TRBJ2-5	TRBV7-2	-	-	CASSLNQETQYF	TGTGCCAGCAGCTTGAACCAAGAGACCCAGTACTTC
TRBJ2-1	TRBV7-9	TRBD1	few	CASSLVGQGYEQFF	TGTGCCAGCAGCTTAGTCGGACAGGGATATGAGCAGTTCTTC
TRBJ2-5	TRBV4-2	TRBD1	once	CASSHEGGSETQYF	TGTGCCAGCAGCCATGAAGGGGGCTCAGAGACCCAGTACTTC
TRBJ1-1	TRBV5-6	-	-	CASSSILFSDRTKTEAFF	TGTGCCAGCAGCTCGATCTTATTCTCCGACAGGACTAAAACTGAAGCTTTCTTT
TRBJ1-4	TRBV4-1	-	-	CASSRSFNEKLFF	TGCGCCAGCAGCCGATCTTTTAATGAAAAACTGTTTTTT
TRBJ1-3	TRBV11-2	TRBD1	-	CASSRIGQERNTIYF	TGTGCCAGCAGCCGAATCGGACAGGAACGAAACACCATATATTTT
TRBJ2-1	TRBV4-1	TRBD2	-	CASSRLAGAYNEQFF	TGCGCCAGCAGCCGTTTAGCGGGGGCCTACAATGAGCAGTTCTTC
TRBJ2-1	TRBV5-1	TRBD1	-	CASSLGQGARMEQFF	TGCGCCAGCAGCTTGGGACAGGGGGCGCGCATGGAGCAGTTCTTC
TRBJ1-1	TRBV7-9	-	-	CASSLRGVGLTEAFF	TGTGCCAGCAGCTTAAGGGGGGTGGGGCTCACTGAAGCTTTCTTT
TRBJ1-1	TRBV27	-	-	CASSKRGGAMNTEAFF	TGTGCCAGCAGTAAGCGGGGGGGGGCGATGAACACTGAAGCTTTCTTT
TRBJ1-3	TRBV4-1	-	-	CASSPGRAQGGNTIYF	TGCGCCAGCAGCCCCGGGAGGGCCCAAGGGGGAAACACCATATATTTT
TRBJ2-3	TRBV4-2	TRBD2	few	CASSQGLADTQYF	TGTGCCAGCAGCCAGGGACTAGCAGATACGCAGTATTTT
TRBJ1-1	TRBV7-9	-	few	CASSLSGGTEAFF	TGTGCCAGCAGCTTAAGTGGGGGCACTGAAGCTTTCTTT
TRBJ2-7	TRBV4-1	TRBD2	once	CASSQLPGTRNEQYF	TGCGCCAGCAGCCAACTTCCCGGGACTAGAAACGAGCAGTACTTC
TRBJ2-3	TRBV10-3	-	-	CAIQEGGTDTQYF	TGTGCCATCCAGGAGGGGGGCACAGATACGCAGTATTTT
TRBJ1-5	TRBV10-2	-	few	CASSESDPSNQPQHF	TGCGCCAGCAGTGAGTCGGACCCTAGCAATCAGCCCCAGCATTTT
TRBJ1-1	TRBV5-1	-	-	CASSLAVYTEAFF	TGCGCCAGCAGCTTGGCGGTGTACACTGAAGCTTTCTTT
TRBJ2-7	TRBV18	-	-	CASSLQGSRRGYEQYF	TGTGCCAGCTCACTCCAGGGAAGCCGGCGGGGCTACGAGCAGTACTTC
TRBJ2-1	TRBV6-5	TRBD1	-	CASSYTGTGNNEQFF	TGTGCCAGCAGTTACACCGGGACAGGGAACAATGAGCAGTTCTTC
TRBJ1-3	TRBV6-6	-	-	CASSYAQSSGNTIYF	TGTGCCAGCAGTTACGCTCAGAGTTCTGGAAACACCATATATTTT
TRBJ1-4	TRBV9	-	-	CASSPEGGGRERKLFF	TGTGCCAGCAGCCCCGAGGGGGGAGGGCGGGAAAGAAAACTGTTTTTT
TRBJ1-2	TRBV15	TRBD1	-	CATSRPTGNYGYTF	TGTGCCACCAGCAGGCCGACAGGGAACTATGGCTACACCTTC
TRBJ2-7	TRBV28	-	-	CASQGTPSYEQYF	TGTGCTAGCCAAGGGACACCCTCCTACGAGCAGTACTTC
TRBJ2-3	TRBV7-2	TRBD2	few	CASSLRGGGGATDTQYF	TGTGCCAGCAGCTTACGAGGTGGCGGGGGGGCAACAGATACGCAGTATTTT
TRBJ1-2	TRBV7-8	-	-	CASSLIRGNSGAGGYTF	TGTGCCAGCAGCTTAATTAGAGGGAACTCAGGGGCAGGTGGCTACACCTTC
TRBJ1-5	TRBV4-1	-	-	CASSQGSRDRPQHF	TGCGCCAGCAGCCAAGGATCGCGAGATCGGCCCCAGCATTTT
TRBJ2-5	TRBV13	TRBD1	-	CASSPPTGDTSKETQYF	TGTGCCAGCAGCCCCCCGACAGGGGACACTTCAAAAGAGACCCAGTACTTC
TRBJ2-1	TRBV7-9	TRBD2	few	CASSLTGTSGAKEFF	TGTGCCAGCAGCCTAACCGGGACTAGCGGGGCTAAGGAGTTCTTC
TRBJ2-1	TRBV19	TRBD2	-	CASSIQAGGRNEQFF	TGTGCCAGTAGTATTCAAGCGGGGGGGCGGAATGAGCAGTTCTTC
TRBJ2-7	TRBV5-4	-	few	CASSLDRENEQYF	TGTGCCAGCAGCTTGGACAGGGAGAACGAGCAGTACTTC
TRBJ2-3	TRBV6-1	TRBD2	-	CASSMGGGSSDTQYF	TGTGCCAGCAGTATGGGCGGGGGGAGCTCAGATACGCAGTATTTT
TRBJ1-4	TRBV6-1	-	-	CASNTGFQELFF	TGTGCCAGCAATACAGGGTTCCAGGAACTGTTTTTT
TRBJ2-5	TRBV7-9	-	-	CASSSRAYGETQYF	TGTGCCAGCAGCTCCCGGGCCTACGGGGAGACCCAGTACTTC
TRBJ1-2	TRBV14	-	few	CASSPLYGNYGYTF	TGTGCCAGCAGCCCCCTCTATGGGAACTATGGCTACACCTTC
TRBJ1-6	TRBV11-2	-	-	CASSLGATVTGSPLHF	TGTGCCAGCAGCCTAGGCGCGACAGTTACGGGTTCACCCCTCCACTTT
TRBJ1-4	TRBV5-1	-	-	CASSWAGMDEKLFF	TGCGCCAGCAGCTGGGCTGGGATGGATGAAAAACTGTTTTTT
TRBJ1-1	TRBV13	TRBD1	-	CASSPFSGTGGNTEAFF	TGTGCCAGCAGCCCCTTTTCCGGGACAGGGGGGAACACTGAAGCTTTCTTT
TRBJ1-4	TRBV29-1	-	few	CSVVGYPNEKLFF	TGCAGCGTTGTCGGGTACCCTAATGAAAAACTGTTTTTT
TRBJ2-3	TRBV14	-	-	CASSSYGHLNEADTQYF	TGTGCCAGCAGTTCCTACGGACATTTGAACGAAGCAGATACGCAGTATTTT
TRBJ1-1	TRBV7-9	-	-	CASSSGGGTSEAFF	TGTGCCAGCAGCTCGGGCGGGGGAACATCTGAAGCTTTCTTT
TRBJ2-7	TRBV7-3	-	once	CASSRDQTYEQYF	TGTGCCAGCAGCCGGGATCAAACCTACGAGCAGTACTTC
TRBJ1-4	TRBV2	TRBD1	-	CASKGTTGSGEKLFF	TGTGCCAGCAAGGGAACGACAGGGTCTGGGGAAAAACTGTTTTTT
TRBJ1-2	TRBV6-1	-	-	CASTRGIWSDGYTF	TGTGCCAGCACTCGTGGGATTTGGTCTGATGGCTACACCTTC
TRBJ1-3	TRBV6-1	-	-	CASTLIPTSGNTIYF	TGTGCCAGCACCCTGATCCCAACCTCTGGAAACACCATATATTTT
TRBJ1-1	TRBV12-1	-	-	CASSFERPGTEAFF	TGTGCCAGCAGCTTTGAAAGGCCGGGGACTGAAGCTTTCTTT
TRBJ2-2	TRBV7-2	TRBD2	-	CASTPTSGPTGELFF	TGTGCCAGCACCCCGACTAGCGGGCCCACCGGGGAGCTGTTTTTT
TRBJ1-1	TRBV19	-	-	CATSYAVYTEAFF	TGTGCCACTTCCTACGCAGTTTACACTGAAGCTTTCTTT
TRBJ1-4	TRBV5-5	TRBD1	-	CASSDRTGRWEKLFF	TGTGCCAGCAGCGACCGGACAGGTCGGTGGGAAAAACTGTTTTTT
TRBJ2-3	TRBV5-5	TRBD2	-	CASSLVGGGETDTQYF	TGTGCCAGCAGCTTGGTTGGCGGGGGGGAGACAGATACGCAGTATTTT
TRBJ1-2	TRBV7-9	-	-	CASTSWRTNTYGYTF	TGTGCCAGCACCTCGTGGAGAACCAACACCTATGGCTACACCTTC
TRBJ2-7	TRBV7-6	-	-	CASSGPPSLGQSYEQYF	TGTGCCAGCAGCGGGCCGCCGTCGCTCGGACAGTCCTACGAGCAGTACTTC